A single sample is the source of the 18 T cell receptor beta chains below, sequenced in a study of T cell changes during pregnancy in multiple sclerosis. The method was immunoSEQ multiplex PCR; TCRdb's version includes in-frame clones alone and lacks a portion of them. The sample yields some 63,000 clones, roughly nine tenths seen once. Source: peripheral blood, taken before pregnancy. These receptors were obtained from a female donor with multiple sclerosis, enrolled in a pregnancy study.

This rearrangement joins TRBV6-4 to TRBJ2-7, with 7 positions matching TRBD1. J gave up 0 bases and V 5 bases, and 4 bases lay outside the gene matches. Germline values: CDR1 MRHNA, CDR2 SNTAGT. This CDR3 spans 14 amino acids. The CDR3 is CASSPNRGSYEQYF. The CDR3 DNA reads TGTGCCAGCAGTCCGAACAGGGGCTCCTACGAGCAGTACTTC.

This clone has a single count. The chain is built from TRBV28 and TRBJ1-2, with a possible D match to TRBD1 (6 bases). The CDR3 spans 14 residues. With 8 bases removed from V and 8 bases from J, the gap between germline ends came to 21 bases. The germline V gene has CDR1 MDHEN and CDR2 SYDVKM. The CDR3 reads CASVPTGSTGGYTF. The CDR3 region has the DNA TGTGCCAGCGTTCCCACAGGGTCCACTGGGGGCTACACCTTC.

CDR3 nucleotides: TGTGCCATCATGTCGGGAGATACGCAGTATTTT. This sequence encodes CAIMSGDTQYF. The chain joins TRBV4-2 to TRBJ2-3; no clear D. CDR3 length: 11 amino acids. V lost 10 bases and J lost 5, with 10 bases in between. Germline CDR1 LGHNA, CDR2 YNFKEQ.

V is TRBV6-1 and J is TRBJ2-2, with a weak D call TRBD1 (6 bases). CDR1 MNHNS and CDR2 SASEGT come from the germline V gene. V dropped 4 bases and J dropped 6 bases, with 24 bases sitting between them. The CDR3 loop spans 18 amino acids. The CDR3 loop is CASSALTGPAVRAGELFF. The CDR3 DNA is TGTGCCAGCAGTGCCTTAACAGGGCCGGCGGTAAGGGCCGGGGAGCTGTTTTTT.

The J gene is TRBJ1-1, the V gene TRBV5-4, with D perhaps matching TRBD1 (5 bases). Trimming took off 0 bases at V and 2 bases at J, with 14 bases between the two ends. From germline, CDR1 is SGHNT and CDR2 YYREEE (reference sequence). This CDR3 comprises 16 residues. CDR3 DNA sequence: TGTGCCAGCAGCTTGGGCGCAGGTGGGGCCAACACTGAAGCTTTCTTT. Amino acids: CASSLGAGGANTEAFF.

The chain joins TRBV4-1 to TRBJ1-6, with 9 bases identical to TRBD1. Germline CDR1 and CDR2: MGHRA and YSYEKL. The CDR3 has 16 amino acids. The ends lost 1 base at V and 7 bases at J; junction bases unmatched: 5. This CDR3 reads CASSQAQQGANSPLHF. CDR3 sequence (DNA): TGCGCCAGCAGCCAAGCCCAACAGGGGGCGAATTCACCCCTCCACTTT.

V gene TRBV6-5 combines with J gene TRBJ1-4, with TRBD1 matching 9 bases. V shed 5 bases, J shed 8 bases, and the junction held 9 bases outside the gene matches. Looked up from germline, CDR1 is MNHEY and CDR2 is SVGAGI. CDR3 size: 15 residues. CDR3 in amino acids: CASSPRTGADEKLFF. The CDR3 nucleotides read TGTGCCAGCAGTCCCCGGACAGGGGCGGACGAAAAACTGTTTTTT.

The rearrangement joins TRBV6-5 to TRBJ2-2, with D perhaps matching TRBD2 (6 bases). This CDR3 spans 13 amino acids. The ends were cut back, 5 bases at V and 7 bases at J, with 11 bases in the middle. Germline assignment: CDR1 MNHEY and CDR2 SVGAGI. The CDR3 loop reads CASSVRRGGELFF. In nucleotides, the CDR3 is TGTGCCAGCAGTGTACGGAGGGGCGGGGAGCTGTTTTTT.

The CDR3 DNA is TGCGCCAGCAGGCCGGACAAAACGAGCTACGAGCAGTACTTC. It encodes CASRPDKTSYEQYF. The V gene is TRBV5-1, the J gene TRBJ2-7; possible D gene TRBD1, 5 bases. Germline CDR1 and CDR2: SGHRS and YFSETQ. The CDR3 totals 14 residues. With 5 bases removed from V and 3 bases from J, the gap between germline ends came to 15 bases.

This chain connects TRBV6-7 to TRBJ2-7, with TRBD1 matching over 9 bases. TRBV6-7 is recorded as an ORF, its role being uncertain. This CDR3 comprises 20 residues. With 4 bases clipped from V and 7 bases from J, the junction kept 26 bases outside the gene matches. DNA for the CDR3: TGTGCCAGCAGTTGCCAGGTTCCCCCGCGTCGGGACAGGGCCACGGTTGAGCAGTACTTC. Encoded protein: CASSCQVPPRRDRATVEQYF.

The V gene is TRBV6-4, the J gene TRBJ2-2; 8 positions agree with TRBD2. Germline V CDR1 and CDR2: MRHNA, SNTAGT. This CDR3 has 14 amino acids. V shed 0 bases, J shed 6 bases, and the junction held 0 bases outside the gene matches. CDR3 DNA: TGTGCCAGCAGTGACTCAGCGGGGGCCGGGGAGCTGTTTTTT. The encoded protein is CASSDSAGAGELFF.

This clone was seen a single time. CDR3 amino acids: CASSLNGDSKQETQYF. The CDR3 bases are TGTGCCAGCAGCTTGAACGGGGACAGCAAACAAGAGACCCAGTACTTC. This chain joins TRBV5-6 and TRBJ2-5; TRBD1 aligns across 7 bases. J was trimmed by 2 bases and V by 1 base; bases with no gene match: 8. Germline-derived CDR1 and CDR2 are SGHDT and YYEEEE. This CDR3 contains 16 residues.

The CDR3 coding sequence is TGTGCCAGCAGCCCTGACAGGGAAACCCCCAATCAGCCCCAGCATTTT. Its translation: CASSPDRETPNQPQHF. The chain carries TRBV4-2 and TRBJ1-5, with TRBD1 identical over 7 bases. Germline CDR1 reads LGHNA; CDR2 reads YNFKEQ. After removal of 4 bases from V and 3 bases from J, the junction contained 9 bases not matched to a gene. The CDR3 covers 16 residues.

V gene TRBV29-1 combines with J gene TRBJ2-2; 7 positions match TRBD2. Per the germline V gene, CDR1 is SQVTM and CDR2 is ANQGSEA. V trimming: 1 base; J trimming: 6 bases; junction bases outside the gene matches: 8. This CDR3 has 15 amino acids. CDR3 sequence reads: CSVEVGLESSGELFF. CDR3 coding DNA: TGCAGCGTTGAAGTAGGACTAGAATCATCCGGGGAGCTGTTTTTT.

This clone was seen only once. The V call is TRBV9, the J call TRBJ1-5; 8 positions match TRBD1. CDR1 is SGDLS, CDR2 YYNGEE, per germline. The CDR3 runs 14 residues. V dropped 3 bases and J dropped 7; count of bases not matched to a gene: 6. In nucleotides, the CDR3 is TGTGCCAGCAGCGCGACACAGGGGGGGCAGCCCCAGCATTTT. Residues: CASSATQGGQPQHF.

The gene calls are TRBV6-1 and TRBJ1-1; D perhaps matches TRBD1 (5 bases). V was shortened by 8 bases and J by 4 bases, with 8 bases between the two germline ends. Per the germline V gene, CDR1 is MNHNS and CDR2 is SASEGT. CDR3 length: 11 amino acids. The CDR3 coding sequence is TGTGCCAGCTCAGGGCCCACTGAAGCTTTCTTT. This sequence encodes CASSGPTEAFF.

J is TRBJ2-7 and V is TRBV9, with D possibly matching TRBD1 (5 bases). The CDR3 runs 14 residues. The V gene lost 2 bases and the J gene lost 1 base, with 10 bases spanning the gap. CDR1 and CDR2 (germline): SGDLS, YYNGEE. CDR3 residues: CASSVEGASYEQYF. CDR3 bases: TGTGCCAGCAGCGTGGAAGGGGCATCCTACGAGCAGTACTTC.

The chain couples TRBV2 to TRBJ1-5; tentatively, D is TRBD1 (6 bases). The CDR3 totals 15 residues. Looked up from germline, CDR1 is SNHLY and CDR2 is FYNNEI. Trimming left V 4 bases short and J 3 bases short, with 13 bases between. CDR3 protein: CASSVGRGNNQPQHF. The DNA of the CDR3 is TGTGCCAGCAGTGTGGGAAGGGGGAACAATCAGCCCCAGCATTTT.